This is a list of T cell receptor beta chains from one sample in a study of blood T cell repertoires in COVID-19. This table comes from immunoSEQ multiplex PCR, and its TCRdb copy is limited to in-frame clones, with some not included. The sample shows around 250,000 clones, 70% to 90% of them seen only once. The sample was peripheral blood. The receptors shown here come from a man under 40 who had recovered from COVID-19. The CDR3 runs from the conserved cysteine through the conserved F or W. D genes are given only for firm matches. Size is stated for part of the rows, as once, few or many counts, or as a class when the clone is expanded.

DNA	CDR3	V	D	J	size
TGCGCCAGCAGCTTCGGGGGAGGGTTTCCCACAGATACGCAGTATTTT	CASSFGGGFPTDTQYF	TRBV5-1	TRBD2	TRBJ2-3	NA
TGTGCCAGCTCGCGGGGCGGCGAGCAGTACTTC	CASSRGGEQYF	TRBV6-6	NA	TRBJ2-7	NA
TGTGCCAGCAGCTTCTATGGGACTAGCGGGGGGGCTAGTGAGACCCAGTACTTC	CASSFYGTSGGASETQYF	TRBV5-6	TRBD2	TRBJ2-5	NA
TGTGCCAGCAGTTACTCTCATCCGACAGGGAACACCATATATTTT	CASSYSHPTGNTIYF	TRBV6-5	TRBD1	TRBJ1-3	NA
TGTGCCAGCAGCCATGGGACTAGCGGGGGGGGACAGCAGTACTTC	CASSHGTSGGGQQYF	TRBV7-2	TRBD2	TRBJ2-7	NA
TGTGCCAGCAGCTCCCGACTAGCGGGGGAGCTGGGTAATGAGCAGTTCTTC	CASSSRLAGELGNEQFF	TRBV11-2	TRBD2	TRBJ2-1	NA
TGCGCCAGCAGCTTGGACGGGGGAAAAGAGACCCAGTACTTC	CASSLDGGKETQYF	TRBV5-1	NA	TRBJ2-5	few
TGCGCCAGCAGCCTCATGCTGGGCGGCAATCAGCCCCAGCATTTT	CASSLMLGGNQPQHF	TRBV4-3	NA	TRBJ1-5	NA
TGCGCCAGCAGCCAAGATCCGGGCAGGGGGCCAGCTTTCTTT	CASSQDPGRGPAFF	TRBV4-1	TRBD1	TRBJ1-1	NA
TGTGCCAGTCGGCACCTCGGGACAGGGAGTAACGAGCAGTACTTC	CASRHLGTGSNEQYF	TRBV19	TRBD1	TRBJ2-7	once
TGTGCCAGCAGCTCCGTAGCGGGAAGCGTAGATACGCAGTATTTT	CASSSVAGSVDTQYF	TRBV7-9	TRBD2	TRBJ2-3	NA
TGTGCCAGCAGCTTGGACAGGGGAGAGGCTGAAGCTTTCTTT	CASSLDRGEAEAFF	TRBV11-1	TRBD1	TRBJ1-1	NA
TGCGCCAGCAACGGGGGCCATGGCGGGGGAGTTCAAGAGACCCAGTACTTC	CASNGGHGGGVQETQYF	TRBV5-1	NA	TRBJ2-5	NA
TGTGCCAGTAGTATCGAGGGAGAGACCCAGTACTTC	CASSIEGETQYF	TRBV19	NA	TRBJ2-5	NA
TGTGCCACCCAAGGACAGGGGGAGACAAACATTCAGTACTTC	CATQGQGETNIQYF	TRBV24-1	TRBD1	TRBJ2-4	once
TGTGCCAGCAACACAGGGGGCATCAATCAGCCCCAGCATTTT	CASNTGGINQPQHF	TRBV7-2	TRBD1	TRBJ1-5	NA
TGTGCCAGTAGGTGGACAGGGGACGGGTACGAGCAGTACTTC	CASRWTGDGYEQYF	TRBV19	TRBD1	TRBJ2-7	once
TGTGCCAGCAGGTTGTATGGGACAGTCAGCAATCAGCCCCAGCATTTT	CASRLYGTVSNQPQHF	TRBV27	TRBD1	TRBJ1-5	NA
TGTGCCAGCAGTTATTATAACCGGGGGGATGCCGGGGAGCTGTTTTTT	CASSYYNRGDAGELFF	TRBV6-5	TRBD2	TRBJ2-2	NA
TGTGCCAGCAGTGTAGGCCTAGACAGCTATGGCTACACCTTC	CASSVGLDSYGYTF	TRBV2	NA	TRBJ1-2	NA
TGCGCCAGCAGCTTGGCTCCGGGGTCGGGAACCGGGGAGCTGTTTTTT	CASSLAPGSGTGELFF	TRBV5-1	NA	TRBJ2-2	many
TGTGCCAGCAGGGCCTTGGGACAGATGAACACTGAAGCTTTCTTT	CASRALGQMNTEAFF	TRBV11-2	TRBD1	TRBJ1-1	NA
TGTGCCAGCTCACCAATATCAGCGGGGGGTCCCTACAATGAGCAGTTCTTC	CASSPISAGGPYNEQFF	TRBV18	TRBD2	TRBJ2-1	NA
TGCGCCAGCAGTCCCGGGACAAGCTCCTACAATGAGCAGTTCTTC	CASSPGTSSYNEQFF	TRBV5-1	NA	TRBJ2-1	NA
TGTGCCAGTAAGGGAGCGGGGGGGCCGGTTGAGCAGTTCTTC	CASKGAGGPVEQFF	TRBV19	TRBD2	TRBJ2-1	NA
TGTGCCAGCAGCCCCGACTATGGCTACACCTTC	CASSPDYGYTF	TRBV7-2	NA	TRBJ1-2	NA
TGTGCCAGCAGTTCTTCCGGGACAGGGGTAGGCTATAGCAATCAGCCCCAGCATTTT	CASSSSGTGVGYSNQPQHF	TRBV27	TRBD1	TRBJ1-5	NA
TGTGCCAGTGATACAGGGGGAAACAATGAGCAGTTCTTC	CASDTGGNNEQFF	TRBV19	TRBD1	TRBJ2-1	NA
TGTGCCAGCAGTTACCCCGAGGAGACCCAGTACTTC	CASSYPEETQYF	TRBV6-2/TRBV6-3	NA	TRBJ2-5	NA
TGCGCCAGCAGTGAGTCCGGGACAGGGATCAACGAGCAGTACTTC	CASSESGTGINEQYF	TRBV10-1	TRBD1	TRBJ2-7	NA
TGTGCCACCAGTGATTCCCGCGGACAGGGGGCTAGTGATGGCTACACCTTC	CATSDSRGQGASDGYTF	TRBV24-1	TRBD1	TRBJ1-2	NA
TGCGCCAGCACCGAGAACAGGGGCGTCACTGAAGCTTTCTTT	CASTENRGVTEAFF	TRBV5-1	TRBD1	TRBJ1-1	NA
TGTGCCAGCAGCTTGGGAACGGGTAGCGGACTATACGAGCAGTACTTC	CASSLGTGSGLYEQYF	TRBV5-8	NA	TRBJ2-7	NA
TGTGCCAGCAGCGGAACAGGGGGCCTCGAGCAGTACTTC	CASSGTGGLEQYF	TRBV11-2	TRBD1	TRBJ2-7	NA
TGTGCCAGCAGCGTAGATGGGGACAATGGCTACACCTTC	CASSVDGDNGYTF	TRBV9	NA	TRBJ1-2	NA
TGTGCCAGCAGACAGGGGGTGACAGATACGCAGTATTTT	CASRQGVTDTQYF	TRBV3-1/TRBV3-2	TRBD1	TRBJ2-3	NA
TGTGCCAGCAGCTTAGGGGTAGCGGGGAACACCGGGGAGCTGTTTTTT	CASSLGVAGNTGELFF	TRBV7-2	TRBD2	TRBJ2-2	few
TGTGCCAGCTCTCCTCAAAATACAGGGGTTATTGGTGAAAAACTGTTTTTT	CASSPQNTGVIGEKLFF	TRBV18	TRBD1	TRBJ1-4	NA
TGTGCCAGCAGCTACCGGCGGCTTATGAACACTGAAGCTTTCTTT	CASSYRRLMNTEAFF	TRBV7-2	NA	TRBJ1-1	NA
TGCGCCAGCAGCTTGGCGCTAGCGGACTACAATGAGCAGTTCTTC	CASSLALADYNEQFF	TRBV5-1	TRBD2	TRBJ2-1	NA
TGTGCCAGCAGGCTGGACTTCGGGGAGCTGTTTTTT	CASRLDFGELFF	TRBV6-5	NA	TRBJ2-2	NA